This passage covers 17 T cell receptor beta chains from one sample sequenced in a study of CD8 T cells in ankylosing spondylitis. Study-wide points: A motif in TCR beta, a set of about eight highly homologous variants, appeared characteristic of ankylosing spondylitis blood.

MiXCR, run by TCRdb on the 5' RACE reads, gives a single entry per CDR3 protein. The sample contains about 220,000 distinct CDR3 sequences, about 7% of which appear only once. For these receptors, no antigen is known. Sample: blood, either unsorted or a sorted T cell fraction (not recorded which). These receptors were taken from a male donor with ankylosing spondylitis.

This clonotype was recorded at least ten times. The chain recombines TRBV29-1 with TRBJ1-3; TRBD1 matches 9 bases. Germline V gene data show CDR1 as SQVTM and CDR2 as ANQGSEA. V trimming: 2 bases; J trimming: 4 bases; junction bases outside the gene matches: 6. The CDR3 has 15 amino acids. Here the CDR3 reads CSVELQGADGNTIYF. CDR3 nucleotides: TGCAGCGTTGAACTACAGGGGGCAGACGGAAACACCATATATTTT.

Points on this clonotype: This sequence may be a read error, since a much larger clone differs from it by one base. The chain couples TRBV28 to TRBJ2-3; 8 bases are a match to TRBD1. This CDR3 region has 15 residues. Germline V lookup: CDR1 MDHEN, CDR2 SYDVKM. CDR3 in DNA: TGTGCCAGCAGTGCGACAGGGGCTAGCACAGCTACGCAGTATTTT. Protein product: CASSATGASTATQYF. Drawing the rest from reference TRBV28 and TRBJ2-3, the complete variable domain is DVKVTQSSRYLVKRTGEKVFLECVQDMDHENMFWYRQDPGLGLRLIYFSYDVKMKEKGDIPEGYSVSREKKERFSLILESASTNQTSMYLCASSATGASTATQYFGPGTRLTVL.

The sample holds many counts of this clonotype. The chain joins TRBV27 to TRBJ2-1; 7 bases fit TRBD2. Germline CDR1 is MNHEY and CDR2 is SMNVEV (reference sequence). The CDR3 has 16 residues. After removal of 5 bases from V and 4 bases from J, the junction contained 11 bases not matched to a gene. For the CDR3, the DNA is TGTGCCAGCAGTCCCCCGGGGGGACGAAATTACAATGAGCAGTTCTTC. Amino acid sequence: CASSPPGGRNYNEQFF.

This clonotype was detected ten times or more. This chain uses TRBV29-1 with TRBJ2-7; D gene ambiguous. The CDR3 length is 12 residues. Germline values: CDR1 SQVTM, CDR2 ANQGSEA. Trimming stripped 4 bases from V and 0 bases from J, with 7 bases between. CDR3 amino acids: CSVARSSYEQYF. The CDR3 nucleotides are TGCAGCGTTGCCCGGAGCTCCTACGAGCAGTACTTC.

The sample holds many counts of this clonotype. The V call is TRBV20-1, the J call TRBJ2-7; tentative D call: TRBD1 (6 bases). The CDR3 covers 15 residues. Trimming left V 4 bases short and J 4 bases short, with 20 bases between. Germline V lookup: CDR1 DFQATT, CDR2 SNEGSKA (reference sequence). The CDR3: CSANPRVQGLYEQYF. The CDR3 nucleotides read TGCAGTGCTAATCCCCGGGTACAGGGCCTATACGAGCAGTACTTC.

The chain carries TRBV23-1 and TRBJ1-5; D is ambiguous. TRBV23-1 has ORF status, its function being uncertain. The CDR3 covers 14 residues. Trimming stripped 6 bases from V and 4 bases from J, with 13 bases between. CDR3: CASSLEQHNQPQHF. CDR3 DNA sequence: TGCGCCAGCAGCCTAGAGCAACATAATCAGCCCCAGCATTTT.

This chain links TRBV4-1 with TRBJ2-3; weak D call: TRBD2 (6 bases). Between the trimmed V and J ends, which lost 1 base and 6 bases, there was a span of 11 bases. From germline, CDR1 is MGHRA and CDR2 YSYEKL. The CDR3 consists of 14 residues. The CDR3 loop is CASSQGLVTDTQYF. In DNA, the CDR3 is TGCGCCAGCAGCCAAGGACTAGTGACGGATACGCAGTATTTT.

This clonotype was detected many times. V gene TRBV15 combines with J gene TRBJ2-7; 8 nucleotides align to TRBD2. CDR3 length equals 15 residues. J gave up 3 bases and V 1 base, and 5 bases lay outside the gene matches. Looked up from germline, CDR1 is LNHNV and CDR2 is YYDKDF (reference sequence). The DNA for the CDR3 is TGTGCCACCAGCAGAGTGGCGGGGGGCAACTACGAGCAGTACTTC. This sequence encodes CATSRVAGGNYEQYF.

This clonotype was seen many times. The gene calls are TRBV14 and TRBJ2-7, with TRBD1 as a possible D gene (5 bases). CDR1 and CDR2 from the germline V gene are SGHDN and FVKESK. This CDR3 is built from 14 residues. V was shortened by 3 bases and J by 7 bases, with 16 bases between the two germline ends. Written as DNA, the CDR3 is TGTGCCAGCAGCCAGCAAGGGGTAGTTGAGGAGCAGTACTTC. Protein sequence: CASSQQGVVEEQYF. The entire variable domain, with the rest obtained from reference TRBV14 and TRBJ2-7, is as follows: EAGVTQFPSHSVIEKGQTVTLRCDPISGHDNLYWYRRVMGKEIKFLLHFVKESKQDESGMPNNRFLAERTGGTYSTLKVQPAELEDSGVYFCASSQQGVVEEQYFGPGTRLTVT.

This clonotype was detected ten times or more. V and J are TRBV20-1 and TRBJ2-5, with TRBD1 matching 10 bases. CDR1 and CDR2 from the germline V gene are DFQATT and SNEGSKA (reference sequence). The CDR3 totals 15 residues. The V gene end was trimmed by 5 bases and the J gene end by 6 bases; junction bases not matched to a gene: 12. CDR3 DNA sequence: TGCAGTGCTCCCCGGACAGGGGGAATATGGCAGACCCAGTACTTC. Translation: CSAPRTGGIWQTQYF.

Ten or more counts support this clonotype. The genes are TRBV6-2 or TRBV6-3 and TRBJ2-5; TRBD1 agrees at 10 bases. CDR3 length: 14 amino acids. The V gene's germline CDR1 is MNHEY and CDR2 SVGEGT. Unmatched junction bases numbered 5, after V lost 5 bases and J lost 5 bases. DNA for the CDR3: TGTGCCAGCAGTAGGGACAGGGGAGAGGAGACCCAGTACTTC. The encoded protein is CASSRDRGEETQYF.

The V gene is TRBV6-5, the J gene TRBJ2-1; 9 bases line up with TRBD2. Germline CDR1 is MNHEY and CDR2 is SVGAGI. The CDR3 runs to 18 residues. Trimming at V came to 2 bases and at J to 0 bases, leaving 8 bases not matched to a gene. The CDR3 protein is CASSYPGLATSSYNEQFF. The CDR3 DNA reads TGTGCCAGCAGTTACCCAGGACTAGCGACCAGCTCCTACAATGAGCAGTTCTTC.

This clonotype was found many times. The chain recombines TRBV9 with TRBJ2-7, with 7 bases matching TRBD2. This CDR3 region has 14 residues. The germline V gene has CDR1 SGDLS and CDR2 YYNGEE. Trimming cost V 0 bases and J 3 bases; bases outside gene matches: 3. The CDR3 reads CASSVGGGGYEQYF. CDR3 nucleotide sequence: TGTGCCAGCAGCGTAGGTGGCGGGGGCTACGAGCAGTACTTC. Complete variable domain (other parts from reference TRBV9 and TRBJ2-7): DSGVTQTPKHLITATGQRVTLRCSPRSGDLSVYWYQQSLDQGLQFLIQYYNGEERAKGNILERFSAQQFPDLHSELNLSSLELGDSALYFCASSVGGGGYEQYFGPGTRLTVT.

Many counts were recorded for this clonotype. V gene TRBV11-2 combines with J gene TRBJ1-2; 7 bases map to TRBD1. Trimming took 4 bases from V and 4 from J; bases not matched to a gene: 9. The CDR3 runs to 15 residues. Germline assignment: CDR1 SGHAT and CDR2 FQNNGV. The CDR3 protein is CASSSNPGQSYGYTF. The CDR3 DNA sequence: TGTGCCAGCAGCTCAAATCCGGGACAGAGCTATGGCTACACCTTC.

At least ten counts were recorded for this clonotype. The rearrangement joins TRBV4-3 to TRBJ2-1, with D uncertain. Germline V gene sequence: CDR1 LGHNA, CDR2 YSLEER. V lost 0 bases to trimming and J lost 6 bases, with 24 bases between them. The CDR3 totals 19 residues. The CDR3, as DNA: TGCGCCAGCAGCCAAGATCTGTTCGCGACCCTCGCTGGGCCCAATGAGCAGTTCTTC. Its protein is CASSQDLFATLAGPNEQFF.

This clonotype came up many times. Here the CDR3 reads CASSVDERGNTDTQYF. CDR3 sequence (DNA): TGTGCCAGCAGCGTAGATGAGCGGGGGAACACAGATACGCAGTATTTT. This sequence joins TRBV9 and TRBJ2-3; TRBD2 matches 8 bases. CDR3 length: 16 residues. Germline assignment: CDR1 SGDLS and CDR2 YYNGEE. V dropped 0 bases and J dropped 2; count of bases not matched to a gene: 5.

This clonotype was counted many times. This chain links TRBV6-5 with TRBJ1-4, with a tentative D call TRBD1 (5 bases). The V end was cut by 3 bases, the J end by 4 bases, with 15 bases between. Germline CDR1 reads MNHEY; CDR2 reads SVGAGI. The CDR3 contains 16 residues. CDR3 sequence: CASSYGRWGSNEKLFF. The CDR3, as DNA: TGTGCCAGCAGTTATGGCCGGTGGGGGAGTAATGAAAAACTGTTTTTT.